At least ten counts were recorded for the clone carrying this TCR beta chain. Its antigen is unidentified. The germline gives CDR1 MNHEY, CDR2 SVGEGT. J was trimmed by 6 bases and V by 5 bases; bases with no gene match: 10. The CDR3 has 15 amino acids. The sample is drawn from a study of molecular identifiers for immune sequencing clone quantification. General study findings and limits: Highly expanded clone sizes could be underestimated by identical TCR molecules sharing a barcode.

TCRdb fed the PCR reads into MiXCR, producing one record per CDR3 protein. The sample carries 60,000 to 70,000 distinct CDR3 sequences, 15% to 20% recorded once. The chain couples TRBV6-2 or TRBV6-3 to TRBJ2-1, with 7 bases identical to TRBD1. This receptor was obtained from a human donor in good health. Some libraries in this study had Jurkat cell RNA spiked in. The sequenced material came from naive CD8+ T cells from blood, with Jurkat cell RNA spiked in. Regarding subset: FACS-sorted CD8+CD4-CCR7+CD45RA+ naive T cells. CDR3 in DNA: TGTGCCAGCAGTCATGGACAGGAATGGGGCAATGAGCAGTTCTTC. This gives the protein CASSHGQEWGNEQFF.